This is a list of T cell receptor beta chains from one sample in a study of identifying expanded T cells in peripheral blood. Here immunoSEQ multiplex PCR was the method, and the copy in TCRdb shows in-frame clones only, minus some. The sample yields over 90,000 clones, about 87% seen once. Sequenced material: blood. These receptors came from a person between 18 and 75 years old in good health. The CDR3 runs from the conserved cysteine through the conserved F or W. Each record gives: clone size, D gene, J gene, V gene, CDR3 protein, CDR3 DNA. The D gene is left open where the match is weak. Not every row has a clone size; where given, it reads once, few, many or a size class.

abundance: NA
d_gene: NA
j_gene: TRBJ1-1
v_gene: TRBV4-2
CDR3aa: CASSQAPWGGLTEAFF
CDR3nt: TGTGCCAGCAGCCAAGCCCCCTGGGGGGGTCTCACTGAAGCTTTCTTT

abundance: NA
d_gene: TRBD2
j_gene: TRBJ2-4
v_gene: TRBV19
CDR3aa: CASRTSGGDLAKNIQYF
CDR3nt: TGTGCCAGCAGGACTAGCGGGGGGGATCTAGCCAAAAACATTCAGTACTTC

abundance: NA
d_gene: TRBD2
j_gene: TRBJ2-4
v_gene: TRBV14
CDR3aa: CASSQDWGGIQYF
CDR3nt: TGTGCCAGCAGCCAAGACTGGGGGGGCATTCAGTACTTC

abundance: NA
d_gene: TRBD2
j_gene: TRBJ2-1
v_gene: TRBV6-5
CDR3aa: CASSHGLAGRNEQFF
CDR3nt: TGTGCCAGCAGTCACGGACTAGCGGGGAGGAATGAGCAGTTCTTC

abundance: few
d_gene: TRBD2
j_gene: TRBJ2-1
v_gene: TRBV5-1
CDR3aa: CASSQQAGVVNEQFF
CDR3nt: TGCGCCAGCAGCCAACAAGCGGGAGTGGTCAATGAGCAGTTCTTC

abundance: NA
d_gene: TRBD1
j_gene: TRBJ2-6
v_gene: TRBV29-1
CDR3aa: CSVGKDRVSGANVLTF
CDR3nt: TGCAGCGTTGGAAAGGACAGGGTCTCTGGGGCCAACGTCCTGACTTTC

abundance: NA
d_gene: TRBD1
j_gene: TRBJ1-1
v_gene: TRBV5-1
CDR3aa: CAGKTGDSNTEAFF
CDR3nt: TGCGCCGGAAAAACAGGGGACTCGAACACTGAAGCTTTCTTT

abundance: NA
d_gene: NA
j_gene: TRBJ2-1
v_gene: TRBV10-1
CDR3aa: CASSEDGRGSYNEQFF
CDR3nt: TGCGCCAGCAGTGAGGACGGTCGGGGAAGCTACAATGAGCAGTTCTTC

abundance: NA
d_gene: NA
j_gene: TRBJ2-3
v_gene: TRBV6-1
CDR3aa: CASSDGRILTDTQYF
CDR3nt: TGTGCCAGCAGTGACGGACGGATACTCACAGATACGCAGTATTTT

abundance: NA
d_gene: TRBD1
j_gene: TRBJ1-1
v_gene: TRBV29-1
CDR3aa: CSVRTGDFTEAFF
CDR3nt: TGCAGCGTCCGGACAGGGGATTTCACTGAAGCTTTCTTT

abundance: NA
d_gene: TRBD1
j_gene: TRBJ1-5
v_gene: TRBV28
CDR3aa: CASRLLRTGGNQPQHF
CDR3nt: TGTGCCAGCAGACTTCTGCGGACAGGGGGCAATCAGCCCCAGCATTTT

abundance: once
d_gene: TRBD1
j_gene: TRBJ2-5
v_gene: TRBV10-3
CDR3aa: CAISESGTGLETQYF
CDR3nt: TGTGCCATCAGTGAGTCAGGGACAGGGTTAGAGACCCAGTACTTC

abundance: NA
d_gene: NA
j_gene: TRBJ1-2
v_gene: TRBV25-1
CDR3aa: CASSEYQGPANYGYTF
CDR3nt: TGTGCCAGCAGTGAATACCAGGGGCCTGCTAACTATGGCTACACCTTC

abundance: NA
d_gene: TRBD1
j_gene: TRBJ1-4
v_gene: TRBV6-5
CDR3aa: CASSLQGGNEKLFF
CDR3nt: TGTGCCAGCAGCCTACAGGGGGGGAATGAAAAACTGTTTTTT

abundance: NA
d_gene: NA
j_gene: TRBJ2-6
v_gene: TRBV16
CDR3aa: CASSQYTEAPLSGANVLTF
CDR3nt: TGTGCCAGCAGCCAATATACGGAGGCCCCCCTCTCTGGGGCCAACGTCCTGACTTTC

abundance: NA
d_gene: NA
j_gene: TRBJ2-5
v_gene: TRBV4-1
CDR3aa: CASSQGSSRGTQYF
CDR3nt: TGCGCCAGCAGCCAAGGATCAAGCCGAGGGACCCAGTACTTC

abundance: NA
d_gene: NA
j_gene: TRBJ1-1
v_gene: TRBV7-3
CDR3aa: CASSFYLNTEAFF
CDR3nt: TGTGCCAGCAGCTTCTACTTGAACACTGAAGCTTTCTTT

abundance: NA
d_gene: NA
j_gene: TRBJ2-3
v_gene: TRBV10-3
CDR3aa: CAITGTDTQYF
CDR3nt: TGTGCCATCACGGGAACAGATACGCAGTATTTT

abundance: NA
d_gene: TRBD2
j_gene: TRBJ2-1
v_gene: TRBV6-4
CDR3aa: CASSALTSGGAGEQFF
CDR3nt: TGTGCCAGCAGTGCATTGACTAGCGGGGGGGCCGGTGAGCAGTTCTTC

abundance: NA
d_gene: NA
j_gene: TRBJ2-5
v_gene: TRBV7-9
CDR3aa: CASSLLGQETQYF
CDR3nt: TGTGCCAGCAGCTTATTGGGGCAAGAGACCCAGTACTTC

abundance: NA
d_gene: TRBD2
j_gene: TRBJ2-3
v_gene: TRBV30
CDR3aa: CAWSGLAGTEVTQYF
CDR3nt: TGTGCCTGGAGTGGACTAGCGGGAACGGAAGTTACGCAGTATTTT

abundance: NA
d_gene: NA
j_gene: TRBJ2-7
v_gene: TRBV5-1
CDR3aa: CASSLTLAQSEQYF
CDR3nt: TGCGCCAGCAGCTTGACCCTAGCCCAGAGCGAGCAGTACTTC

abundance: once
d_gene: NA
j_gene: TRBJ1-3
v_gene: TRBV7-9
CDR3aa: CASSNRRRGAGNTIYF
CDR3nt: TGTGCCAGCAGCAATAGAAGGAGGGGTGCTGGAAACACCATATATTTT

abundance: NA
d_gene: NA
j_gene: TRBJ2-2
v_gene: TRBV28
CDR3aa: CASSFRRDRFGELFF
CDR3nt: TGTGCCAGCAGTTTTCGGCGGGATAGGTTCGGGGAGCTGTTTTTT

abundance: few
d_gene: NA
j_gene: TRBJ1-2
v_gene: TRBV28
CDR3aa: CASSSPGLINYGYTF
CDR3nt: TGTGCCAGCAGTTCACCGGGACTGATTAACTATGGCTACACCTTC

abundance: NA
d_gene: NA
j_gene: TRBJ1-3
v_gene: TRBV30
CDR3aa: CAWSAGLSGNTIYF
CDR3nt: TGTGCCTGGAGCGCAGGGCTCTCTGGAAACACCATATATTTT

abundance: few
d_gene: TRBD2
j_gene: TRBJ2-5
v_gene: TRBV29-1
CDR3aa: CSVERVAGAETQYF
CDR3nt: TGCAGCGTTGAGAGAGTAGCGGGAGCAGAGACCCAGTACTTC